The clone carrying this TCR beta chain was seen repeatedly, ten times or more. No antigen is known for it. These data are taken from a study of neurological immune-mediated disorders. Whole-study findings and limits: No CDR3 amino acid sequences recurred among expanded clones across subjects, suggesting private repertoires in all groups.

CDR3 length: 15 amino acids. Trimming cost V 6 bases and J 4 bases, with 13 bases left between them. Germline lookup yields CDR1 MNHEY and CDR2 SMNVEV (reference sequence). cDNA synthesis was performed by 5'RACE with 10-nucleotide random UMIs. The output of every sequencing run, over 190 million TCR-beta sequences, came from 15-18 subjects. TCRdb re-called the 5' RACE reads with MiXCR, one entry per CDR3 protein. Counted here are tens of thousands of distinct CDR3 sequences, roughly 7% occurring once; the ten biggest clones make up 4.4%. Blood bank volunteers in Maryland, USA, served as healthy controls.

The chain couples TRBV27 to TRBJ2-6, with a tentative D call TRBD1 (6 bases). Sequences were obtained from PBMCs. This clonotype originated in a woman aged 35 to 49 in good health. DNA for the CDR3: TGTGCCAGCAGCTACAGGGTTGGCGGGGCCAACGTCCTGACTTTC. Translation gives CASSYRVGGANVLTF.